This TCR beta chain was sequenced for a study of T cell repertoires in cytomegalovirus infection. This CDR3 contains 14 residues. Trimming pared 3 bases from V and 3 bases from J, leaving 11 bases between. CDR1 MGHRA and CDR2 YSYEKL come from the germline V gene. Using its own MiXCR run on the reads, TCRdb lists one record per CDR3 protein. The table has about 740,000 distinct CDR3 sequences, roughly 33% seen once. As regards this clonotype: Its cognate antigen is unknown.

The starting material was cultured PBMCs, obtained from culture after CMV antigen stimulation. The chain has TRBV4-1 and TRBJ1-2; D uncertain. This TCR came from a human donor in good health (CMV status not recorded). Some clones in this sample may be carry-over from other donors' samples. Here the CDR3 DNA reads TGCGCCAGCAGCCATCTAACCGGAGACTATGGCTACACCTTC. Residues: CASSHLTGDYGYTF.